A selection of T cell receptor beta chains follows, all from one sample in a study of regulatory T cells in long-lasting Graves disease. TCRdb passed the multiplex PCR reads through MiXCR, listing each CDR3 protein once. In the table there are a few hundred thousand distinct CDR3 sequences, approximately 16% of which are singletons. Another study also made use of these data, one on T cells in Graves' hyperthyroidism and ophthalmopathy.

The starting material was peripheral blood mononuclear cells (PBMCs), obtained at new diagnosis, from a patient treated with antithyroid drugs. The receptor source for this set is a woman aged 40 to 49 with Graves disease. CDR3s include the opening cysteine and the closing phenylalanine or tryptophan.

v_call: TRBV4-3
cdr3_aa: CASSQDRVGTYNEQFF

v_call: TRBV7-2
cdr3_aa: CASSEDRGPQPQHF

v_call: TRBV5-8
cdr3_aa: CASSFVGTYGYTF

v_call: TRBV5-1
cdr3_aa: CASSQRPLAGGNNEQFF

v_call: TRBV5-1
cdr3_aa: CASSLEPIGNQPQHF

v_call: TRBV3-1
cdr3_aa: CASSQEGVRLAKNEQFF

v_call: TRBV20-1
cdr3_aa: CSTTTGLSSYEQYF

v_call: TRBV6-2/TRBV6-3
cdr3_aa: CASSLTRTGTYEQYF

v_call: TRBV7-3
cdr3_aa: CASSFTGGSGELFF

v_call: TRBV10-2
cdr3_aa: CASSESAGDQETQYF

v_call: TRBV6-1
cdr3_aa: CASSDLMGAQHF

v_call: TRBV9
cdr3_aa: CASSVAGLPSGNTIYF

v_call: TRBV29-1
cdr3_aa: CSVEDQDNEQFF

v_call: TRBV6-1
cdr3_aa: CASSETRINSPLHF

v_call: TRBV4-1
cdr3_aa: CASSLGTGGMNEQFF

v_call: TRBV10-1
cdr3_aa: CASRKVSTYEQYF

v_call: TRBV18
cdr3_aa: CASSPVTSGSTDTQYF

v_call: TRBV13
cdr3_aa: CASSFRQKNIQYF

v_call: TRBV6-5
cdr3_aa: CASSYSDRPLYGYTF

v_call: TRBV28
cdr3_aa: CASSLSAGTSGYNEQFF